Here is one T cell receptor beta chain with its context. Its antigen remains unknown. PCR was performed a second time for 7 to 11 cycles using a sample-barcoded 5' primer and a J-beta primer mix. One entry per CDR3 protein, called by TCRdb with MiXCR from the 5' RACE reads. Of about 780,000 distinct CDR3 sequences listed, 20% to 30% were seen once; the top ten hold 3%. This sample stems from a study of blood T cells in healthy people across ages. Study observations and caveats: Diversity figures derived from one million T cells were judged to underestimate the true value.

Trimming left V 1 base short and J 2 bases short, with 12 bases between. Per germline, CDR1 MNHNS and CDR2 SASEGT. CDR3 length: 17 amino acids. This sample also appeared in a second study, on T cells of mothers and their children.

Material: blood. The gene calls are TRBV6-1 and TRBJ1-6; D is unresolved. The source of this sequence is a boy between 10 and 17 years old in good health. Here the CDR3 DNA reads TGTGCCAGCAGTGAAGGGGTACGGAGAGCCTATAATTCACCCCTCCACTTT. This codes for CASSEGVRRAYNSPLHF.